Below, 21 T cell receptor beta chains from the same sample are listed, as sequenced in a study of cytomegalovirus exposure and HLA in healthy donors. It was with 60 Vbeta and 13 Jbeta primers that the PCR ran. Some clones are missing from TCRdb's copy, which holds only in-frame ones; the method was immunoSEQ multiplex PCR. The sample contains roughly 120,000 clones, 50% to 65% of which appear only once. The source material was PBMCs. These receptors were obtained from a middle-aged woman in good health and CMV-seropositive.

This chain connects TRBV7-3 to TRBJ2-6, with D unresolved. The germline CDR1 and CDR2 sequences are SGHTA and FQGTGA. The CDR3 runs to 16 residues. Between the trimmed V and J ends, which lost 0 bases and 1 base, there was a span of 7 bases. CDR3 region: CASSLTQTSGANVLTF. The CDR3 DNA sequence: TGTGCCAGCAGCTTAACTCAGACTTCTGGGGCCAACGTCCTGACTTTC.

This clone has only one observation. This sequence joins TRBV7-2 and TRBJ2-2; no clear D. The CDR3 length is 15 residues. The germline V gene encodes CDR1 SGHTA and CDR2 FQGNSA. V was trimmed by 1 base and J by 0 bases, leaving 6 bases between them. CDR3 amino acids: CASSLGASNTGELFF. The CDR3 bases are TGTGCCAGCAGCTTAGGAGCTTCGAACACCGGGGAGCTGTTTTTT. Looking up the rest from reference TRBV7-2 and TRBJ2-2 gives the full variable domain: GAGVSQSPSNKVTEKGKDVELRCDPISGHTALYWYRQSLGQGLEFLIYFQGNSAPDKSGLPSDRFSAERTGGSVSTLTIQRTQQEDSAVYLCASSLGASNTGELFFGEGSRLTVL.

J is TRBJ2-3 and V is TRBV5-6; 14 bases fit TRBD2. Germline V CDR1 and CDR2: SGHDT, YYEEEE. Trimming removed 3 bases from V and 4 bases from J; junction bases left unmatched: 1. The length of the CDR3 is 15 residues. The CDR3 nucleotides are TGTGCCAGCAGCTGGGGACTAGCGGGAGCAGATACGCAGTATTTT. Its translation is CASSWGLAGADTQYF.

V is TRBV4-2 and J is TRBJ2-1, with a weak D call TRBD2 (6 bases). Germline assignment: CDR1 LGHNA and CDR2 YNFKEQ. V lost 1 base, J lost 4 bases, and 14 bases lay in between. This CDR3 is built from 16 residues. CDR3 DNA sequence: TGTGCCAGCAGCCAAGGCCGAGCGGGCCTATACAATGAGCAGTTCTTC. It encodes CASSQGRAGLYNEQFF.

In its sample, this clone was seen once. The rearrangement joins TRBV4-2 to TRBJ2-1; 9 bases are shared with TRBD2. Unmatched junction bases numbered 7, after V lost 0 bases and J lost 7 bases. The CDR3 is 16 residues long. Germline V gene data show CDR1 as LGHNA and CDR2 as YNFKEQ. The CDR3 DNA follows: TGTGCCAGCAGCCAAGACACAGCGGGAGGAAAGAATGAGCAGTTCTTC. Residues: CASSQDTAGGKNEQFF.

The genes are TRBV10-3 and TRBJ2-3; 7 bases line up with TRBD2. The junction had 13 bases not matched to a gene; V was cut back by 10 bases and J by 0 bases. Germline V CDR1 and CDR2: ENHRY, SYGVKD. The CDR3 spans 16 residues. This CDR3 reads CATGGKTLRSTDTQYF. The CDR3 nucleotides are TGTGCCACCGGGGGGAAGACTCTGCGGAGCACAGATACGCAGTATTTT.

This sequence joins TRBV25-1 and TRBJ1-1; no reliable D call. Trimming removed 6 bases from V and 4 bases from J, with 9 bases in between. The germline V gene encodes CDR1 MGHDK and CDR2 SYGVNS. This CDR3 is 12 amino acids long. The CDR3 reads CASSPGVTEAFF. The CDR3, as DNA: TGTGCCAGCAGCCCCGGGGTCACTGAAGCTTTCTTT. The whole variable domain, filled in from reference TRBV25-1 and TRBJ1-1, reads EADIYQTPRYLVIGTGKKITLECSQTMGHDKMYWYQQDPGMELHLIHYSYGVNSTEKGDLSSESTVSRIRTEHFPLTLESARPSHTSQYLCASSPGVTEAFFGQGTRLTVV.

The chain couples TRBV7-9 to TRBJ2-2, with a weak D call TRBD2 (5 bases). Germline assignment: CDR1 SEHNR and CDR2 FQNEAQ (reference sequence). The V and J ends lost 6 bases and 14 bases respectively, with 13 bases between them. This CDR3 is 11 amino acids long. CDR3 loop: CASRVRETLFF. In nucleotides, the CDR3 is TGTGCCAGCAGAGTTCGGGAAACCCTGTTTTTT.

Only a few counts were recorded for this clone. The rearrangement links TRBV6-5 to TRBJ2-5, with D perhaps TRBD1 (6 bases). This CDR3 contains 15 residues. Trimming pared 7 bases from V and 5 bases from J, leaving 20 bases between. CDR1 and CDR2 from the germline V gene are MNHEY and SVGAGI. CDR3 sequence reads: CASNLAIRGEETQYF. The CDR3 DNA reads TGTGCCAGCAACCTCGCGATCAGGGGCGAGGAGACCCAGTACTTC.

With respect to this clone: One end of the junction varies from germline; a read error may be responsible. The J gene is TRBJ2-7, the V gene TRBV6-5; 9 nucleotides agree with TRBD2. This CDR3 region has 12 residues. Germline CDR1 and CDR2: MNHEY and SVGAGI. CDR3 loop: CPIGGRACEQYF. CDR3 bases: TGCCCAATCGGCGGGAGGGCCTGCGAGCAGTACTTC.

The gene calls are TRBV19 and TRBJ1-4; maybe TRBD1 (6 bases). There are 15 residues in the CDR3. V shed 5 bases and J shed 4 bases, with 14 bases lying between them. The V gene's germline CDR1 is LNHDA and CDR2 SQIVND (reference sequence). CDR3 DNA sequence: TGTGCCAGTAGTTCTATACCGGACAGTAATGAAAAACTGTTTTTT. Amino acids: CASSSIPDSNEKLFF.

The gene calls are TRBV5-1 and TRBJ1-2, with D uncertain. CDR3 length: 19 amino acids. Germline loops: CDR1 SGHRS, CDR2 YFSETQ. The ends were cut back, 0 bases at V and 4 bases at J, with 25 bases in the middle. Here the CDR3 reads CASSLDGPATAASGYGYTF. The CDR3, as DNA: TGCGCCAGCAGCTTGGACGGTCCGGCGACGGCGGCCTCGGGCTATGGCTACACCTTC. Complete variable domain (other parts from reference TRBV5-1 and TRBJ1-2): KAGVTQTPRYLIKTRGQQVTLSCSPISGHRSVSWYQQTPGQGLQFLFEYFSETQRNKGNFPGRFSGRQFSNSRSEMNVSTLELGDSALYLCASSLDGPATAASGYGYTFGSGTRLTVV.

This rearrangement joins TRBV5-5 to TRBJ2-1; 12 nucleotides match TRBD2. The CDR3 sequence is 16 residues long. The V and J ends lost 2 bases and 4 bases, in that order; junction bases with no gene match: 4. Germline CDR1 reads SGHKS; CDR2 reads YYEKEE (reference sequence). The CDR3 coding sequence is TGTGCCAGCAGCTTAGGACTAGCGGGGTCATACAATGAGCAGTTCTTC. Translated, it gives CASSLGLAGSYNEQFF.

The CDR3 protein is CASSLRGPEQYF. CDR3 nucleotide sequence: TGTGCCAGCAGTTTACGGGGTCCCGAGCAGTACTTC. The chain is built from TRBV27 and TRBJ2-5; possibly TRBD2 for D (5 bases). The better agreement between TRBJ2-7 and the DNA end casts doubt on the J call. CDR3 length: 12 residues. Per the germline V gene, CDR1 is MNHEY and CDR2 is SMNVEV (reference sequence).

The chain combines TRBV7-2 with TRBJ1-2; D is possibly TRBD1 (5 bases). The V gene lost 2 bases and the J gene lost 4 bases, with 11 bases spanning the gap. The CDR3 is 14 residues long. Germline lookup yields CDR1 SGHTA and CDR2 FQGNSA. CDR3 residues: CASSLKGIGYGYTF. For the CDR3, the DNA is TGTGCCAGCAGCTTAAAGGGGATAGGCTATGGCTACACCTTC.

The chain uses TRBV7-2 and TRBJ1-5, with TRBD1 identical over 11 bases. The length of the CDR3 is 18 residues. Germline CDR1 SGHTA, CDR2 FQGNSA. Trimming at V came to 4 bases and at J to 0 bases, leaving 8 bases not matched to a gene. DNA of the CDR3: TGTGCCAGCAGCTCGGGACAGGGGGGCCTCTATAGCAATCAGCCCCAGCATTTT. Translated: CASSSGQGGLYSNQPQHF.

Only a few counts were recorded for this clone. Here the CDR3 reads CASSQDYRLAGGEQYF. The DNA of the CDR3 is TGTGCCAGCAGCCAAGATTACCGCCTAGCGGGAGGCGAGCAGTACTTC. V is TRBV4-2 and J is TRBJ2-7, with TRBD2 matching 11 bases. Germline V gene lookup returns CDR1 LGHNA and CDR2 YNFKEQ. The CDR3 is 16 amino acids. J was trimmed by 6 bases and V by 0 bases; bases with no gene match: 7.

The chain joins TRBV19 to TRBJ2-1, with TRBD2 matching 8 bases. Trimming cost V 6 bases and J 2 bases; bases outside gene matches: 6. The CDR3 is made up of 15 amino acids. The germline V gene has CDR1 LNHDA and CDR2 SQIVND (reference sequence). CDR3 bases: TGTGCCAGTAGGTATACTAGCGGAACCTACAATGAGCAGTTCTTC. Protein: CASRYTSGTYNEQFF. Full variable domain (outside the CDR3, taken from reference TRBV19 and TRBJ2-1): DGGITQSPKYLFRKEGQNVTLSCEQNLNHDAMYWYRQDPGQGLRLIYYSQIVNDFQKGDIAEGYSVSREKKESFPLTVTSAQKNPTAFYLCASRYTSGTYNEQFFGPGTRLTVL.

Details on this clone: Likely a read error: the CDR3 ends without its conserved phenylalanine or tryptophan. The chain combines TRBV6-5 with TRBJ2-7, with 8 nucleotides matching TRBD2. The trim removed 2 bases at V and 3 bases at J, leaving 9 bases unmatched. The germline gives CDR1 MNHEY, CDR2 SVGAGI. The CDR3 has 16 residues. In nucleotides, the CDR3 is TGTGCCAGCAGTTACCATAAGCGGGAGCCGCTCTACGAGCAGTACCTC. Translation: CASSYHKREPLYEQYL.

DNA for the CDR3: TGCGCCAGCAGCTCCCGGACAGGGGGGGGTACGGACTATGGCTACACCTTC. It encodes CASSSRTGGGTDYGYTF. The chain uses TRBV5-1 and TRBJ1-2, with 10 bases aligning to TRBD1. The CDR3 consists of 17 residues. The junction had 11 bases not matched to a gene; V was cut back by 3 bases and J by 3 bases. Per germline, CDR1 SGHRS and CDR2 YFSETQ.

The rearrangement joins TRBV7-2 to TRBJ1-3; 10 bases fit TRBD1. Germline trimming cut 3 bases from V and 2 bases from J; bases unmatched to any gene: 1. The CDR3 loop spans 15 amino acids. Germline CDR1 SGHTA, CDR2 FQGNSA. CDR3 protein: CASSFGTGAGNTIYF. The CDR3 DNA sequence: TGTGCCAGCAGCTTCGGGACAGGGGCTGGAAACACCATATATTTT.